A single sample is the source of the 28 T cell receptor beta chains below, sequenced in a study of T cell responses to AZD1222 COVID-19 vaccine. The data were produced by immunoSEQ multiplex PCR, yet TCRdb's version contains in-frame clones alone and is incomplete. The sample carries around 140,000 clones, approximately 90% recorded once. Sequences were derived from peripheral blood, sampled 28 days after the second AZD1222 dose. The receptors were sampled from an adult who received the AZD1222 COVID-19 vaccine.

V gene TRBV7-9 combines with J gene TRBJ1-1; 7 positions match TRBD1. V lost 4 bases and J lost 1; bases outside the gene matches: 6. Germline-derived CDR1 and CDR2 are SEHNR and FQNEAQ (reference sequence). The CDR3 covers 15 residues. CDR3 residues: CASSSPTGQNTEAFF. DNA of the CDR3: TGTGCCAGCAGCTCTCCGACAGGGCAGAACACTGAAGCTTTCTTT.

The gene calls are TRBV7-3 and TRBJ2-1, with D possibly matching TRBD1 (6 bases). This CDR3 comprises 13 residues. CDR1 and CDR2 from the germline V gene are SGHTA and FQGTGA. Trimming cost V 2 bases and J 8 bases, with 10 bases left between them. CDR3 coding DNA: TGTGCCAGCAGCTTAGGGGGCTGGGATGAGCAGTTCTTC. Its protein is CASSLGGWDEQFF.

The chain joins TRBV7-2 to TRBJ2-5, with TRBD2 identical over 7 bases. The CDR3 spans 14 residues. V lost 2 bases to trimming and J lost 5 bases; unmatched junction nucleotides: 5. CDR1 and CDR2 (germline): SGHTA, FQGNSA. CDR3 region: CASSLNGGRETQYF. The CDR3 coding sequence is TGTGCCAGCAGCTTAAACGGGGGGAGGGAGACCCAGTACTTC.

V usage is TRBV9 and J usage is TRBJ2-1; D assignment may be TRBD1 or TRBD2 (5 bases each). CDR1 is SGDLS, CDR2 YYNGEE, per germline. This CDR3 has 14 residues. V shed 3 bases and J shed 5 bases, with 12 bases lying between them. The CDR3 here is CASSGGGFDNEQFF. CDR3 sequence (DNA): TGTGCCAGCAGCGGTGGGGGTTTCGACAATGAGCAGTTCTTC. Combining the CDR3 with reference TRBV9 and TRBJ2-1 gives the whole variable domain DSGVTQTPKHLITATGQRVTLRCSPRSGDLSVYWYQQSLDQGLQFLIQYYNGEERAKGNILERFSAQQFPDLHSELNLSSLELGDSALYFCASSGGGFDNEQFFGPGTRLTVL.

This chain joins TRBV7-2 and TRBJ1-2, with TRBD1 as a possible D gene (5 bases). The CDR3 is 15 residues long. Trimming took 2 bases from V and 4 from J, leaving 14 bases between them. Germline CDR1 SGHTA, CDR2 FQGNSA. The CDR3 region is CASSLSGARGYGYTF. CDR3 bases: TGTGCCAGCAGCTTAAGCGGGGCGCGAGGCTATGGCTACACCTTC.

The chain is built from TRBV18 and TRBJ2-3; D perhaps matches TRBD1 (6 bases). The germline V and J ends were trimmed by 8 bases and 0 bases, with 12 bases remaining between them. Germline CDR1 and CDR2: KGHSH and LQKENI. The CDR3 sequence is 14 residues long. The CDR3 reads CASAVTGSTDTQYF. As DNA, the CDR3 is TGTGCCAGCGCTGTGACAGGAAGCACAGATACGCAGTATTTT.

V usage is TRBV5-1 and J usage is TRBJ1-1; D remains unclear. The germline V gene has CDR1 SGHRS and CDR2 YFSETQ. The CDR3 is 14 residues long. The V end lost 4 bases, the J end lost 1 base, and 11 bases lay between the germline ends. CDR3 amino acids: CASSQTEPNTEAFF. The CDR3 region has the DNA TGCGCCAGCAGCCAGACGGAGCCGAACACTGAAGCTTTCTTT.

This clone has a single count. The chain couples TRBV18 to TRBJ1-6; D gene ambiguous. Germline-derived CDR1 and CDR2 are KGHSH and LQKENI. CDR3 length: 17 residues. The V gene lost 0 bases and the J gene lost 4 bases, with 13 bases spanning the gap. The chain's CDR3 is CASSPPYSSGYNSPLHF. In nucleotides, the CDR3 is TGTGCCAGCTCACCACCGTACAGTTCGGGGTATAATTCACCCCTCCACTTT.

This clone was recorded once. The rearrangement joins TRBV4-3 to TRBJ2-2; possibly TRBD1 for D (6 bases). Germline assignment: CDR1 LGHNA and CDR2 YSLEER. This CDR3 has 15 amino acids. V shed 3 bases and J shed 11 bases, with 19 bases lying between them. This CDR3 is CASSQGHPQFVELFF. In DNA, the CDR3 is TGCGCCAGCAGCCAGGGACACCCACAATTCGTAGAGCTGTTTTTT.

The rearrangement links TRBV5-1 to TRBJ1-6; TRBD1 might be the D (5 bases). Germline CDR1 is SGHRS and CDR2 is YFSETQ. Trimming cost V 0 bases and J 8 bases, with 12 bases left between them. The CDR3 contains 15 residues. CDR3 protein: CASSLAGGLDSPLHF. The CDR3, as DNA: TGCGCCAGCAGCTTGGCCGGGGGGTTGGATTCACCCCTCCACTTT.

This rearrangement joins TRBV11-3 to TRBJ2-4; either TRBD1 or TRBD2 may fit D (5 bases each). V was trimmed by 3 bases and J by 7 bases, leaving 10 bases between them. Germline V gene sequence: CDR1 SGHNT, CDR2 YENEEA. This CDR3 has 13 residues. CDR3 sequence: CASSLGVENIQYF. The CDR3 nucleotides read TGTGCCAGCAGCTTGGGGGTGGAGAACATTCAGTACTTC.

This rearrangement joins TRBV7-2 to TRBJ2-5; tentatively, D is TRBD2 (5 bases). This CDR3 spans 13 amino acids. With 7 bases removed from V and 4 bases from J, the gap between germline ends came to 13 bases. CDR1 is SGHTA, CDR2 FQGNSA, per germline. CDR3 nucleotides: TGTGCCAGCACCTATGGACTGGGAGAGACCCAGTACTTC. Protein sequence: CASTYGLGETQYF.

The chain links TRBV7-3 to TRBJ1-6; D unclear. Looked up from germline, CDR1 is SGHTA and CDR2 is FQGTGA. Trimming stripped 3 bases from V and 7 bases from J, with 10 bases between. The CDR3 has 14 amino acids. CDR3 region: CASSLVPENSPLHF. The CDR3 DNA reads TGTGCCAGCAGCTTGGTCCCTGAGAATTCACCCCTCCACTTT.

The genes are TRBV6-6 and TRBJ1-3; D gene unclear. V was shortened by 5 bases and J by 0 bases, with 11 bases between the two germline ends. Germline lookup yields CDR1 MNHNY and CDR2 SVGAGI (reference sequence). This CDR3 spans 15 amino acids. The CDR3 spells CASSPSRYSGNTIYF. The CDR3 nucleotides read TGTGCCAGCAGTCCATCCAGATACTCTGGAAACACCATATATTTT.

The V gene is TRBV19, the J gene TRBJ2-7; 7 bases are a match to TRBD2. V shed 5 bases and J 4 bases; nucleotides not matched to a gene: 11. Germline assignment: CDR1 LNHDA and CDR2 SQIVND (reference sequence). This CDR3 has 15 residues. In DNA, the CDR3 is TGTGCCAGTAGTGCCGCTAGCGGCGCTGGGTACGAGCAGTACTTC. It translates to CASSAASGAGYEQYF.

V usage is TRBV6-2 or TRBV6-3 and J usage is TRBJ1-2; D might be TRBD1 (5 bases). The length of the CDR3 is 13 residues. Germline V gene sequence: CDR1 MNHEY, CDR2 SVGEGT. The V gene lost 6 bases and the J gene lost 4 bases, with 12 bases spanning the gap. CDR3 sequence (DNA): TGTGCCAGCAGCGTGTCGGACACCTATGGCTACACCTTC. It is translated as CASSVSDTYGYTF.

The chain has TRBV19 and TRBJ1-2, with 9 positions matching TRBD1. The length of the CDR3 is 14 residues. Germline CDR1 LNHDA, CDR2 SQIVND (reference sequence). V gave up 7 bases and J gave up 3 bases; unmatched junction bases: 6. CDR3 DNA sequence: TGTGCCAGTACCCAAGACAGGGGGTACTATGGCTACACCTTC. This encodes CASTQDRGYYGYTF. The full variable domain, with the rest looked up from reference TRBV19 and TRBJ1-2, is DGGITQSPKYLFRKEGQNVTLSCEQNLNHDAMYWYRQDPGQGLRLIYYSQIVNDFQKGDIAEGYSVSREKKESFPLTVTSAQKNPTAFYLCASTQDRGYYGYTFGSGTRLTVV.

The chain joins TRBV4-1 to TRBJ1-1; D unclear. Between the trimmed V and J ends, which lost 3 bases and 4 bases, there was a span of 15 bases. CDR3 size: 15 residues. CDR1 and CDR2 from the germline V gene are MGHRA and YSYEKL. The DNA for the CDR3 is TGCGCCAGCAGCCAGGGAAAGACCTTGGCCACTGAAGCTTTCTTT. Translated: CASSQGKTLATEAFF.

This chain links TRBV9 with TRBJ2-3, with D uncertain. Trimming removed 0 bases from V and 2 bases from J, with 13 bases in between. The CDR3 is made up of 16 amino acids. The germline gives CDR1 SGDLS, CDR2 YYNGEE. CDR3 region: CASSVGTSVATDTQYF. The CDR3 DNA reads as TGTGCCAGCAGCGTAGGGACCTCGGTGGCCACAGATACGCAGTATTTT.

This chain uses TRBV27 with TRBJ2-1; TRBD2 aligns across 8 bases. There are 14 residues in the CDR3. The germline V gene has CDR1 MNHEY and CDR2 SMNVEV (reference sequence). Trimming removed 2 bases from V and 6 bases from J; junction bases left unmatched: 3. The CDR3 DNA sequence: TGTGCCAGCAGTTTAGCGGGAGGAACCAATGAGCAGTTCTTC. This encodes CASSLAGGTNEQFF.

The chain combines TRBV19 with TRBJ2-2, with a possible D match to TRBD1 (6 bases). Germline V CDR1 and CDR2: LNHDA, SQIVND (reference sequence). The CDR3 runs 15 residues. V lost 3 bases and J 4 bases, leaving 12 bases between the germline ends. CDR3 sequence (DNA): TGTGCCAGTAGTATGTCAGGGGCAGGCACCGGGGAGCTGTTTTTT. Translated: CASSMSGAGTGELFF.

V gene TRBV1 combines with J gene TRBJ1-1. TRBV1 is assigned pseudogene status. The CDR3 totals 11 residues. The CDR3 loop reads CTSSQDTEAFF. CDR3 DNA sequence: TGCACCAGCAGCCAAGACACTGAAGCTTTCTTT.

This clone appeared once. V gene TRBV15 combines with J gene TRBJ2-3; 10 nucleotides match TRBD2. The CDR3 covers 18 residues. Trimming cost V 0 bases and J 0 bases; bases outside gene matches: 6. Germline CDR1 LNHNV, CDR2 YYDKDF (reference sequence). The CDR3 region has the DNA TGTGCCACCAGCAGAGATGAAGCGGGAGGGCCTAGCACAGATACGCAGTATTTT. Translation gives CATSRDEAGGPSTDTQYF. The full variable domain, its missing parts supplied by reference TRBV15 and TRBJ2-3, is DAMVIQNPRYQVTQFGKPVTLSCSQTLNHNVMYWYQQKSSQAPKLLFHYYDKDFNNEADTPDNFQSRRPNTSFCFLDIRSPGLGDTAMYLCATSRDEAGGPSTDTQYFGPGTRLTVL.

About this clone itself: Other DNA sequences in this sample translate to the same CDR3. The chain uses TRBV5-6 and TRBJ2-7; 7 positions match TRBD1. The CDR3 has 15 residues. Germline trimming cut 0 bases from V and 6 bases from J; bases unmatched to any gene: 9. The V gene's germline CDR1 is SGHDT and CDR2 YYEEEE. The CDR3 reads CASSLEGGAGTEQYF. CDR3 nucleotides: TGTGCCAGCAGCTTGGAAGGGGGCGCGGGCACCGAGCAGTACTTC.

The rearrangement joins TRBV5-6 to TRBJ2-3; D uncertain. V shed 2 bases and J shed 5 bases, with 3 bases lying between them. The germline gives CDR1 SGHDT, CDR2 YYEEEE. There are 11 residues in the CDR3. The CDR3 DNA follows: TGTGCCAGCAGCTTAGGAGATACGCAGTATTTT. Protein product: CASSLGDTQYF.

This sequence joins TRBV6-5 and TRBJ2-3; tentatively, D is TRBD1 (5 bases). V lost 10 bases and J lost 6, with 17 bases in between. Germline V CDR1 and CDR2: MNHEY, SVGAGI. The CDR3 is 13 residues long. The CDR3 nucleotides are TGTGCCACCAGGGCAGGGCACCCCGATACGCAGTATTTT. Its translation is CATRAGHPDTQYF.

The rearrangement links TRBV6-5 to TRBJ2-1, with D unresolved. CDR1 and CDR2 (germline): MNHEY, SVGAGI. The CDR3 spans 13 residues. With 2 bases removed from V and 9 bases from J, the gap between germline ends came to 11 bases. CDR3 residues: CASSYRPVSEQFF. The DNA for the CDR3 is TGTGCCAGCAGTTACAGACCCGTCTCTGAGCAGTTCTTC.

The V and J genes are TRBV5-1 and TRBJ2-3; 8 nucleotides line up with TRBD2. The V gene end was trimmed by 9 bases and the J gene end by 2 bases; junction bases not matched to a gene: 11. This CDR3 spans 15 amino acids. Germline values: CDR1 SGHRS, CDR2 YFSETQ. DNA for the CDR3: TGCGCCACCACCCGGGGGGGGTCCAACACAGATACGCAGTATTTT. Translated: CATTRGGSNTDTQYF.